This T cell receptor beta chain appears in the sequencing data of a study of cytomegalovirus exposure and HLA in healthy donors. The primer mix had 60 Vbeta and 13 Jbeta primers. Clones were sequenced by immunoSEQ multiplex PCR, and TCRdb holds only the in-frame ones, with some missing. The data show approximately 100,000 clones, roughly three quarters seen once. Healthy individuals who donated bone marrow served as the donors. Note on this clone: Its antigen remains unknown.

General study results and limits: It was likely that a cluster of highly shared sequence variants was a sequencing artifact.

The CDR3 totals 15 residues. The germline V gene encodes CDR1 LNHDA and CDR2 SQIVND (reference sequence). The V end lost 9 bases, the J end lost 7 bases, and 24 bases lay between the germline ends. Specimen: PBMCs. This TCR came from a woman aged 40-49 years in good health and CMV-seronegative. The chain combines TRBV19 with TRBJ1-2; the D gene is possibly TRBD1 (6 bases). The CDR3 DNA is TGTGCCAGCCAAGGGGGTGCAGGGGCCGGGTCTGGCTACACCTTC. It yields the protein CASQGGAGAGSGYTF. The complete variable domain, with remaining parts taken from reference TRBV19 and TRBJ1-2, reads DGGITQSPKYLFRKEGQNVTLSCEQNLNHDAMYWYRQDPGQGLRLIYYSQIVNDFQKGDIAEGYSVSREKKESFPLTVTSAQKNPTAFYLCASQGGAGAGSGYTFGSGTRLTVV.